The rows below give T cell receptor beta chains drawn from one sample of a study of shared clonotypes between healthy human individuals. Profiled with immunoSEQ multiplex PCR; TCRdb holds only in-frame clones, not every one. The sample contains 1,100,000 or so clones, around three quarters of which appear only once. Sequences were obtained from memory CD4+ T cells from PBMCs. These receptors were collected from a man younger than 35 in good health. Some clones in this sample may be carry-over from other donors' samples. The conserved cysteine and the conserved F or W are not part of the CDR3 here. Expanded clones are given a class, and other clones once, few, many or no size at all.

J gene,clone size,V gene,CDR3 protein
TRBJ2-2,.,TRBV5-4,ASSYREHNTGELF
TRBJ2-1,.,TRBV9,ASSVGIGLSNEQF
TRBJ2-1,.,TRBV11-2,ASSRETDSYNEQF
TRBJ2-1,.,TRBV19,ASSTTWLAPRQVNEQF
TRBJ1-5,.,TRBV5-1,ASSEGSYSNQPQH
TRBJ2-2,.,TRBV5-1,ASSRDRGGSGELF
TRBJ1-3,.,TRBV12-2,ASRLGRHFSGQGPFDSGNTIY
TRBJ2-3,.,TRBV15,ATSRGDRASTDTQY
TRBJ1-5,.,TRBV6-5,ASSISDRGFQPQH
TRBJ1-3,.,TRBV28,ASSLWRGGNTIY
TRBJ1-3,.,TRBV5-1,ASSYGQGNSGNTIY
TRBJ2-7,.,TRBV18,ASSPGLARAYEQY
TRBJ1-5,.,TRBV27,ASSFWGNQPQH
TRBJ2-5,.,TRBV9,ASSVDPGGYETQY
TRBJ2-3,.,TRBV11-3,ASSLGGSTDTQY
TRBJ2-1,.,TRBV5-4,ASSQYRTGGLNEQF
TRBJ1-1,.,TRBV5-1,ASSFGLSTEAF
TRBJ2-3,.,TRBV30,AWTPLAGITDTQY
TRBJ1-1,.,TRBV15,ATSRLDRDEAF
TRBJ2-7,.,TRBV27,ASAEGPLYEQY
TRBJ2-5,.,TRBV2,ASSGGGMETQY
TRBJ1-1,.,TRBV11-1,ASSLTVEHTEAF
TRBJ1-6,few,TRBV4-1,ASRDQGIASNSPLH
TRBJ1-4,.,TRBV2,ASSAGTAFEKLF
TRBJ1-2,.,TRBV7-9,ASSFPGQLSGYT
TRBJ2-3,.,TRBV5-6,ASSRRGSTDTQY
TRBJ1-2,.,TRBV7-2,ASSPQGQNYGYT
TRBJ1-1,.,TRBV28,ASSPLRGGSNTEAF
TRBJ1-2,.,TRBV11-2,ASSEGTVLRGGYT
TRBJ2-1,.,TRBV28,ASSSRRITV
TRBJ1-3,few,TRBV7-9,ASSLALAVNTIY
TRBJ1-4,few,TRBV4-2,ASSPSGTGVGSDKLF
TRBJ1-2,.,TRBV7-2,ASSGNGYT
TRBJ2-3,.,TRBV5-1,ASSSTGANTDTQY
TRBJ2-7,once,TRBV27,ASSYIPSPGYEQY
TRBJ2-1,once,TRBV12-2,ASRLLSGHGSSSYNEQF
TRBJ2-7,.,TRBV5-6,ASSLGSGSTWTYEQY
TRBJ1-1,once,TRBV11-3,ASSLGLEAEAF
TRBJ2-5,.,TRBV5-1,ASSPGHRETQY
TRBJ1-1,.,TRBV14,ASSQLGGGTAF
TRBJ2-1,once,TRBV2,ASSERANEQF
TRBJ1-2,.,TRBV5-4,ASSSPGGGKGEGYT
TRBJ2-7,.,TRBV7-8,ASSLVGRAGNYEQY
TRBJ1-3,.,TRBV18,ASSPPQGAGNTIY
TRBJ1-5,once,TRBV25-1,ASSESAGDNQPQH
TRBJ1-5,few,TRBV7-9,ASSLSQFQPQH
TRBJ1-1,.,TRBV25-1,ASSETHRGPYTEAF
TRBJ2-7,.,TRBV28,ASGRSYEQY
TRBJ2-2,.,TRBV4-1,ASESEGPPRGVDGELF
TRBJ2-2,.,TRBV7-3,ASSPDGGPNTGELF
TRBJ2-7,.,TRBV1,TSSHLGEPYEQY
TRBJ2-5,.,TRBV4-2,ASSQDRDRVAETQY
TRBJ1-2,.,TRBV19,ASSMVDGYT
TRBJ1-1,.,TRBV19,ASGLRSPGTEAF
TRBJ2-7,.,TRBV5-1,ASSLERASYEQY
TRBJ2-7,.,TRBV4-1,ASNQGPLARRGSS
TRBJ1-1,.,TRBV2,ASSGVYTEAF
TRBJ2-5,.,TRBV29-1,SVEGGAETQY
TRBJ2-7,.,TRBV28,ASSWPGTSSYEQY